The rows below give T cell receptor beta chains drawn from one sample of a study of blood T cells in healthy people across ages. TCRdb reprocessed the 5' RACE reads with MiXCR, giving one entry per CDR3 protein. The table includes more than 650,000 distinct CDR3 sequences, 22% detected once. Sequencing used blood. Source of these receptors: a man between 70 and 80 years old in good health. Each CDR3 is given with its conserved first and last residue. The order of the fields is V gene, J gene, D gene, clone size, CDR3 protein, CDR3 DNA. The D gene is left open where the match is weak. Some rows mark clone size as missing; the rest say once, few, many or name a class of expanded clone.

V gene: TRBV5-1
J gene: TRBJ2-7
D gene: TRBD1
clone size: few
CDR3 protein: CASSLLQGDYEQYF
CDR3 DNA: TGCGCCAGCAGCTTGCTACAGGGGGACTACGAGCAGTACTTC

V gene: TRBV18
J gene: TRBJ1-4
D gene: .
clone size: few
CDR3 protein: CASSPETTNEKLFF
CDR3 DNA: TGTGCCAGCTCACCGGAAACAACTAATGAAAAACTGTTTTTT

V gene: TRBV6-5
J gene: TRBJ1-3
D gene: TRBD1
clone size: .
CDR3 protein: CASSPGQGLHTIHF
CDR3 DNA: TGTGCCAGCAGCCCGGGACAGGGTCTCCACACCATACATTTT

V gene: TRBV25-1
J gene: TRBJ1-1
D gene: .
clone size: .
CDR3 protein: CASSGQGRTEAFF
CDR3 DNA: TGTGCCAGCAGTGGACAAGGGAGGACTGAAGCTTTCTTT

V gene: TRBV6-5
J gene: TRBJ2-2
D gene: .
clone size: few
CDR3 protein: CASKPGGLNTGELFF
CDR3 DNA: TGTGCCAGCAAGCCCGGGGGGCTGAACACCGGGGAGCTGTTTTTT

V gene: TRBV28
J gene: TRBJ2-4
D gene: TRBD1
clone size: many
CDR3 protein: CASRAGGAKNIQYF
CDR3 DNA: TGTGCCAGCAGGGCAGGGGGAGCCAAAAACATTCAGTACTTC

V gene: TRBV7-9
J gene: TRBJ1-3
D gene: TRBD1
clone size: .
CDR3 protein: CASSSLSGTVSGNTIYF
CDR3 DNA: TGTGCCAGCAGCTCCCTATCCGGGACAGTATCTGGAAACACCATATATTTT

V gene: TRBV6-5
J gene: TRBJ2-1
D gene: .
clone size: .
CDR3 protein: CASSYSDAASSYDEQFF
CDR3 DNA: TGTGCCAGCAGTTACTCTGATGCGGCAAGCTCCTACGATGAGCAGTTCTTC

V gene: TRBV28
J gene: TRBJ1-1
D gene: .
clone size: .
CDR3 protein: CASSPSGGTHTEAFF
CDR3 DNA: TGTGCCAGCAGTCCCTCGGGGGGAACCCATACTGAAGCTTTCTTT

V gene: TRBV28
J gene: TRBJ2-3
D gene: .
clone size: .
CDR3 protein: CASSGSVTDTQYF
CDR3 DNA: TGTGCCAGCAGTGGATCCGTCACAGATACGCAGTATTTT

V gene: TRBV6-2/TRBV6-3
J gene: TRBJ2-4
D gene: TRBD1
clone size: .
CDR3 protein: CASSQDRGPKNIQYF
CDR3 DNA: TGTGCCAGCAGTCAGGACAGGGGGCCAAAAAACATTCAGTACTTC

V gene: TRBV6-2/TRBV6-3
J gene: TRBJ2-5
D gene: TRBD2
clone size: .
CDR3 protein: CASSGTSGRPTSETQYF
CDR3 DNA: TGTGCCAGCAGTGGGACTAGCGGGAGGCCGACTAGTGAGACCCAGTACTTC

V gene: TRBV2
J gene: TRBJ2-5
D gene: .
clone size: few
CDR3 protein: CASFRVGETQYF
CDR3 DNA: TGTGCCAGCTTCAGGGTCGGCGAGACCCAGTACTTC

V gene: TRBV24-1
J gene: TRBJ2-1
D gene: TRBD2
clone size: once
CDR3 protein: CATSEGLAGTEQFF
CDR3 DNA: TGTGCCACCAGTGAGGGACTAGCGGGGACAGAGCAGTTCTTC

V gene: TRBV5-5
J gene: TRBJ1-1
D gene: .
clone size: .
CDR3 protein: CASSPVPEAMAFF
CDR3 DNA: TGTGCCAGCAGTCCCGTCCCAGAGGCTATGGCTTTCTTT

V gene: TRBV12-3/TRBV12-4
J gene: TRBJ2-3
D gene: .
clone size: .
CDR3 protein: CASRRRQAEDTQYF
CDR3 DNA: TGTGCCAGCAGACGACGACAGGCGGAAGATACGCAGTATTTT